This entry concerns a single T cell receptor (beta chain). The antigen remains unidentified. The germline gives CDR1 SGHRS, CDR2 YFSETQ. The CDR3 loop spans 14 amino acids. Trimming removed 5 bases from V and 1 base from J, with 13 bases in between. This record belongs to a study of graft-versus-host responses after intestinal transplantation. The repertoire was sequenced with immunoSEQ multiplex PCR; TCRdb's copy has only in-frame clones and lacks some. The repertoire includes roughly 97,000 clones, 91% of them detected once, and roughly 0.17% sits in the top ten. Sequencing used unstimulated CD4+ T cells sorted from spleen or lymph node cells, obtained before transplant. The receptor was isolated from a human donor who was the organ donor for an intestinal transplant. The chain carries TRBV5-1 and TRBJ2-7, with D possibly matching TRBD1 (6 bases). CDR3 coding DNA: TGCGCCAGCAGTGCGGCAGGGGTGTCCTACGAGCAGTACTTC. This codes for CASSAAGVSYEQYF.